This TCR beta chain was captured by sequencing in a study of beta chain features in type 1 diabetes. The CDR3 runs 11 residues. V lost 1 base, J lost 7 bases, and 2 bases lay in between. Germline V gene lookup returns CDR1 SGHDN and CDR2 FVKESK. Expressed TCRB transcripts were sequenced because the entire RNA isolate underwent reverse transcription. The data were produced by immunoSEQ multiplex PCR, yet TCRdb's version contains in-frame clones alone and is incomplete. Of under 450,000 clones detected, about 15% appear once; the ten largest clones hold roughly 0.036%. This clone was seen a few times. The chain has TRBV14 and TRBJ2-1; D is undetermined. Sequenced input: naive CD4+ T cells from blood. The clonotype originates from a man aged 30 to 45 in good health. The CDR3 reads CASSQANEQFF. The CDR3 DNA reads TGTGCCAGCAGCCAAGCGAATGAGCAGTTCTTC.